This T cell receptor (beta chain) appears in the sequencing data of a study of cytomegalovirus exposure and HLA in healthy donors. The primer mix had 60 Vbeta and 13 Jbeta primers. Clones were read by immunoSEQ multiplex PCR, and TCRdb kept only the in-frame ones, dropping some. The table lists around 130,000 clones, approximately 83% of them singletons. The trim removed 4 bases at V and 5 bases at J, leaving 11 bases unmatched. In germline, CDR1 is SQVTM, CDR2 ANQGSEA. The CDR3 covers 16 residues. Details on this clone: What it binds is unknown.

Study observations and caveats: TCR beta V- and J-gene trimming was later associated with a missense DCLRE1C variant. No immune exposure information besides CMV serostatus was available. An assumption of roughly uniform sequencing depth across donors underlay the presence/absence analyses.

Input material: PBMCs. J is TRBJ2-1 and V is TRBV29-1; 10 nucleotides match TRBD2. The source of this sequence is a girl aged 2 to 10 in good health and CMV-seronegative. The CDR3 nucleotides are TGCAGCGTTGTCACTCCTCCTAGCGGGAGACACAATGAGCAGTTCTTC. This encodes CSVVTPPSGRHNEQFF.